This T cell receptor beta chain originates from a study of T cells in Graves' hyperthyroidism and ophthalmopathy. This CDR3 has 11 residues. Looked up from germline, CDR1 is MDHEN and CDR2 is SYDVKM. Findings and limits, study-wide: Ophthalmopathy and stable hyperthyroidism were told apart by a 13 V-J model.

Ophthalmopathy patients showed a Clinical Activity Score of at least 3, NOSPECS grade of at least 4 and duration under 3 months. The PBMCs had their origin in 10 ml of fresh peripheral blood. Authors of the study amplified TCR beta CDR3 regions from RNA transcripts. The primer set for the first-round RT-PCR of the TCR CDR3 was HTBI. TCRdb reprocessed the multiplex PCR reads with MiXCR, giving one entry per CDR3 protein. The data contain roughly 500,000 distinct CDR3 sequences, around a quarter of them singletons. A remark on this clonotype: Its antigen is currently unknown. One end of the junction is discordant with germline, which a read error may explain.

The sequencing input was blood. V and J are TRBV28 and TRBJ2-5; no firm D call. The clonotype was recovered from a woman aged 25 to 39 with Graves' ophthalmopathy. In nucleotides, the CDR3 is TGTGCCAGCAGTTTAGAAGAGGCCCAGTACTTC. Translating it yields CASSLEEAQYF.